This T cell receptor beta chain is drawn from a study of cytomegalovirus exposure and HLA in healthy donors. The wider study: Membership in the Caucasian-associated ancestry cluster was found for around 81% of approximately 380 genotyped donors. General study findings and limits: When the data were analyzed later, several of the most significant clusters appeared to be linked to common viral pathogens. It was around 160 TCR beta chains that were listed as cytomegalovirus-associated. Later on, a genetic analysis was performed. It linked a missense variant in DCLRE1C with V- and J-gene trimming of TCR beta.

This clone was counted only a few times. Its antigen is currently unknown. CDR3 size: 12 residues. Per germline, CDR1 SGHRS and CDR2 YFSETQ. V lost 3 bases and J 4 bases, leaving 8 bases between the germline ends. The PCR ran on 60 Vbeta and 13 Jbeta primers. Clones were read by immunoSEQ multiplex PCR, and TCRdb kept only the in-frame ones, dropping some. The repertoire has fewer than 250,000 clones, about four fifths of them found once; the top ten carry roughly a tenth. This chain uses TRBV5-1 with TRBJ2-7, with D possibly matching TRBD1 (5 bases). The TCR originated in a woman in her forties or fifties in good health and CMV-seropositive. Sequenced sample: PBMCs. The CDR3, as DNA: TGCGCCAGCAGCTCGACAGCTTACGAGCAGTACTTC. Protein sequence: CASSSTAYEQYF.